The 20 T cell receptor beta chains given below trace back to one sample, sequenced in a study of T cells in Graves' hyperthyroidism and ophthalmopathy (dated by TCRdb to the late 2010s). Libraries were prepared through multiplex PCR. The data were produced on an Illumina HiSeq 2000. The TCR beta CDR3 regions were amplified from the RNA transcripts. The first round of RT-PCR for the TCR CDR3 was performed with the HTBI primer set and the Qiagen OneStep RT-PCR kit. Clones were called with MiXCR by TCRdb after fastp trimmed the public reads at Q25, and only in-frame beta chains were retained. For every CDR3 protein sequence, its rows merge into one entry that carries the most common genes and DNA. In this sample the table shows hundreds of thousands of distinct CDR3 sequences, less than 15% of which occur a single time. Together, the top ten hold 9.2% of the sample. Sample: blood. The receptors were gathered from a woman aged 18-35 years with Graves' hyperthyroidism.

The sample holds many counts of this clonotype. The V call is TRBV20-1, the J call TRBJ1-4, with TRBD1 identical over 8 bases. The V gene's germline CDR1 is DFQATT and CDR2 SNEGSKA (reference sequence). This CDR3 spans 15 amino acids. J gave up 4 bases and V 0 bases, and 4 bases lay outside the gene matches. In DNA, the CDR3 is TGCAGTGCTAGAGAGCCGGGACAGGTTAATGAAAAACTGTTTTTT. Residues: CSAREPGQVNEKLFF.

This clonotype was seen ten or more times. The chain links TRBV20-1 to TRBJ1-5; D remains ambiguous. Germline V gives CDR1 DFQATT, CDR2 SNEGSKA (reference sequence). V was cut by 5 bases and J by 3 bases, with 14 bases left in between. The CDR3 sequence is 14 residues long. As DNA, the CDR3 is TGCAGTGCTTTGAGGCCTATCGACAATCAGCCCCAGCATTTT. As protein: CSALRPIDNQPQHF.

There are many counts of this clonotype. The chain employs TRBV12-3 or TRBV12-4 and TRBJ2-7; 7 bases map to TRBD2. CDR3 length: 16 residues. The V and J ends lost 2 bases and 0 bases, in that order; junction bases with no gene match: 7. The CDR3 protein is CASSLPAGRSSYEQYF. The CDR3, as DNA: TGTGCCAGCAGTTTACCAGCGGGGCGAAGCTCCTACGAGCAGTACTTC.

This chain joins TRBV5-1 and TRBJ1-3, with D unresolved. Looked up from germline, CDR1 is SGHRS and CDR2 is YFSETQ. This CDR3 region has 16 residues. Trimming removed 4 bases from V and 0 bases from J, with 14 bases in between. The CDR3 reads CASSPGRRYSGNTIYF. Written as DNA, the CDR3 is TGCGCCAGCAGCCCCGGACGGAGATACTCTGGAAACACCATATATTTT.

The rearrangement uses TRBV15 and TRBJ1-2; no clear D gene. The CDR3 has 14 amino acids. V was trimmed by 0 bases and J by 5 bases, leaving 10 bases between them. In germline, CDR1 is LNHNV, CDR2 YYDKDF (reference sequence). The chain's CDR3 is CATSRDPEGYGYTF. The CDR3 DNA follows: TGTGCCACCAGCAGAGATCCAGAGGGATATGGCTACACCTTC.

This clonotype was found many times. This chain connects TRBV3-1 to TRBJ1-3; 7 positions match TRBD1. CDR1 and CDR2 from the germline V gene are LGHDT and YNNKEL (reference sequence). The trim removed 3 bases at V and 7 bases at J, leaving 12 bases unmatched. CDR3 length: 16 residues. The CDR3 here is CASSHDTGALPNTIYF. CDR3 sequence (DNA): TGTGCCAGCAGCCATGACACAGGGGCCCTACCGAACACCATATATTTT.

This clonotype was picked up many times. This sequence joins TRBV15 and TRBJ2-2, with TRBD2 as a possible D gene (6 bases). The germline V and J ends were trimmed by 0 bases and 12 bases, with 20 bases remaining between them. The CDR3 runs to 16 residues. Germline V CDR1 and CDR2: LNHNV, YYDKDF (reference sequence). The CDR3 DNA follows: TGTGCCACCAGCAGAGATCGCGGGGCAGCCCAAATCAAGCTGTTTTTT. Translating it yields CATSRDRGAAQIKLFF.

This clonotype was recorded many times. The chain couples TRBV28 to TRBJ2-5; D unresolved. The CDR3 consists of 16 residues. Trimming removed 8 bases at V and 6 bases at J, with 25 bases between. Per germline, CDR1 MDHEN and CDR2 SYDVKM. CDR3 residues: CASLVSDFSLRKTQYF. The CDR3 DNA reads as TGTGCCAGCTTGGTGTCAGACTTTTCCCTAAGAAAGACCCAGTACTTC.

This clonotype was observed many times. The CDR3 loop reads CASKKTRTSGLSSYEQYF. CDR3 bases: TGTGCCAGCAAAAAAACCCGGACTAGCGGCTTGAGCTCCTACGAGCAGTACTTC. This chain joins TRBV28 and TRBJ2-7, with 10 bases aligning to TRBD2. The CDR3 extends over 18 amino acids. V shed 7 bases, J shed 0 bases, and the junction held 15 bases outside the gene matches. Germline CDR1 MDHEN, CDR2 SYDVKM.

Many counts were recorded for this clonotype. This chain connects TRBV6-1 to TRBJ1-6; D ambiguous. The V end was cut by 3 bases, the J end by 10 bases, with 10 bases between. The CDR3 has 13 residues. CDR1 and CDR2 (germline): MNHNS, SASEGT. The CDR3: CASSEFGGSPLHF. DNA of the CDR3: TGTGCCAGCAGTGAGTTTGGAGGATCACCCCTCCACTTT.

This clonotype appeared many times. The J gene is TRBJ2-7, the V gene TRBV9; tentatively, D is TRBD1 (6 bases). Trimming removed 4 bases from V and 2 bases from J, with 13 bases in between. Germline-derived CDR1 and CDR2 are SGDLS and YYNGEE. The CDR3 runs 14 residues. The CDR3 DNA follows: TGTGCCAGCAGCCCGATGACAGGACCCTACGAGCAGTACTTC. This encodes CASSPMTGPYEQYF.

This clonotype was seen repeatedly, ten times or more. This chain links TRBV27 with TRBJ2-5; D unclear. Between the trimmed V and J ends, which lost 8 bases and 4 bases, there was a span of 14 bases. The CDR3 is 13 residues long. Germline V gene lookup returns CDR1 MNHEY and CDR2 SMNVEV (reference sequence). The CDR3 protein is CASAIVDTETQYF. Written as DNA, the CDR3 is TGTGCCAGCGCTATCGTGGATACAGAGACCCAGTACTTC.

This sequence joins TRBV10-3 and TRBJ2-2, with 13 bases matching TRBD2. The CDR3 extends over 17 amino acids. CDR1 and CDR2 (germline): ENHRY, SYGVKD. Losses at the gene ends were 3 bases for V and 6 bases for J; bases not matched to a gene: 7. In DNA form, the CDR3 reads TGTGCCATCAGTGAAGGGACTAGCGGGATCATCGCCGGGGAGCTGTTTTTT. Its protein product is CAISEGTSGIIAGELFF.

In its sample, this clonotype was seen many times. This chain links TRBV7-3 with TRBJ1-1, with a weak D call TRBD1 (5 bases). The CDR3 runs to 19 residues. The germline V gene has CDR1 SGHTA and CDR2 FQGTGA. The germline V and J ends were trimmed by 1 base and 0 bases, with 21 bases remaining between them. DNA for the CDR3: TGTGCCAGCAGCTTAAATGGTGCGGGGCAGGGCCGGGTGAACACTGAAGCTTTCTTT. The encoded protein is CASSLNGAGQGRVNTEAFF.

This clonotype showed up just a few times. This sequence joins TRBV6-1 and TRBJ1-2; D might be TRBD1 (5 bases). V was trimmed by 5 bases and J by 6 bases, leaving 13 bases between them. This CDR3 contains 13 residues. Germline V gene sequence: CDR1 MNHNS, CDR2 SASEGT. CDR3 bases: TGTGCCAGCAGTTTGGGGCCTTTCAATGGCTACACCTTC. It codes for CASSLGPFNGYTF.

V usage is TRBV29-1 and J usage is TRBJ2-1; 12 nucleotides line up with TRBD2. Per germline, CDR1 SQVTM and CDR2 ANQGSEA. This CDR3 region has 15 residues. J was trimmed by 2 bases and V by 2 bases; bases with no gene match: 1. Written as DNA, the CDR3 is TGCAGCGTTGAACTAGCGGGAGGGCCCTACAATGAGCAGTTCTTC. Its translation: CSVELAGGPYNEQFF.

This clonotype showed up many times. This chain joins TRBV18 and TRBJ2-2; a possible D gene is TRBD2 (5 bases). The CDR3 extends over 14 amino acids. V shed 3 bases and J shed 4 bases, with 9 bases lying between them. Germline V CDR1 and CDR2: KGHSH, LQKENI. In nucleotides, the CDR3 is TGTGCCAGCTCACCGGACGGAGGCACCGGGGAGCTGTTTTTT. It encodes CASSPDGGTGELFF.

This clonotype was observed a handful of times. The CDR3 nucleotides read TGTGCCAGCAGCTTGCGGGGGGGCCAACGCACAGATACGCAGTATTTT. Its translation is CASSLRGGQRTDTQYF. This chain connects TRBV5-6 to TRBJ2-3; TRBD2 agrees at 8 bases. Germline loops: CDR1 SGHDT, CDR2 YYEEEE. This CDR3 is built from 16 residues. With 1 base clipped from V and 1 base from J, the junction kept 5 bases outside the gene matches.

This clonotype came up many times. This rearrangement joins TRBV7-9 to TRBJ1-2; tentatively, D is TRBD1 (5 bases). The CDR3 runs 15 residues. Trimming shortened V by 5 bases and J by 8 bases, and 21 bases separated the two germline ends. Germline-derived CDR1 and CDR2 are SEHNR and FQNEAQ (reference sequence). The CDR3 DNA is TGTGCCAGCAGCCAAGAGGACATCTTCACCGGGGGCTACACCTTC. The encoded protein is CASSQEDIFTGGYTF.

CDR3: CSAFPGGSYNEQFF. For the CDR3, the DNA is TGCAGTGCCTTCCCGGGGGGATCCTACAATGAGCAGTTCTTC. V gene TRBV20-1 combines with J gene TRBJ2-1; TRBD2 aligns across 7 bases. From germline, CDR1 is DFQATT and CDR2 SNEGSKA (reference sequence). The CDR3 extends over 14 amino acids. The V gene end was trimmed by 6 bases and the J gene end by 1 base; junction bases not matched to a gene: 6.